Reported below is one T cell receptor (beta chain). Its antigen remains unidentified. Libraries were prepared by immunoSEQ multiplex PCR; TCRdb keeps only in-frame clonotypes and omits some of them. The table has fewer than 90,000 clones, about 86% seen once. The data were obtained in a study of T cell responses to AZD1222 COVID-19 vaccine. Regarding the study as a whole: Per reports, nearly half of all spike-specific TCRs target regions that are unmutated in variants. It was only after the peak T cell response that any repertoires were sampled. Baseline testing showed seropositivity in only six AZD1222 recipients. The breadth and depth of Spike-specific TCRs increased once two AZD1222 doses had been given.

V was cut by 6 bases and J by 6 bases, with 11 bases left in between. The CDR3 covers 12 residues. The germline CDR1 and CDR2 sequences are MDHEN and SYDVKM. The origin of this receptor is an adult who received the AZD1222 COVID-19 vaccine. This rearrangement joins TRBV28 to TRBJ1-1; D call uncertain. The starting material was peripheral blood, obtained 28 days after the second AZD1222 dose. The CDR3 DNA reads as TGTGCCAGCAGCATTACTTCCCCTGAAGCTTTCTTT. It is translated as CASSITSPEAFF.